This record looks at one T cell receptor (beta chain) sequence and its context. The antigen is unknown. This sample was included in a study of shared clonotypes between healthy human individuals. Study information: Each donor's CD4 naive and CD4 memory cells filled three plates apiece, CD8 naive two, and CD8 memory one.

Study results and caveats: The sole specimen, blood, was sampled, and tissue repertoires likely differ. Sharing across four donors was highest in naive CD4 (around 5%) and lowest in memory CD8 (0.4%).

Some 30,000 T cell genomes, or about 190 ng DNA, went into the sorted-subset replicate PCRs. This table comes from immunoSEQ multiplex PCR, and its TCRdb copy is limited to in-frame clones, with some not included. The repertoire has over a million clones, approximately 97% of them found once; the top ten carry approximately 1%. The receptor comes from a young man in good health. The sample taken for sequencing was naive CD4+ T cells sorted from blood. The subset was: CD45RA+ positively selected.

In DNA form, the CDR3 reads TGTGCCAGTAGTATGAGCAGGGCAAAAGAGACCCAGTACTTC. Translation: CASSMSRAKETQYF. The J gene is TRBJ2-5, the V gene TRBV19; D is possibly TRBD1 (5 bases). This CDR3 contains 14 residues. Between the trimmed V and J ends, which lost 3 bases and 3 bases, there was a span of 11 bases. Looked up from germline, CDR1 is LNHDA and CDR2 is SQIVND (reference sequence).